This T cell receptor (beta chain) emerged from a study of T cells in Graves' hyperthyroidism and ophthalmopathy. Notes on the study in general: Ophthalmopathy was distinguished from stable hyperthyroidism by 13 V-J signatures.

Regions amplified from RNA transcripts were the TCR beta CDR3 regions. The HTBI set primed first-round TCR CDR3 RT-PCR. TCRdb recomputed calls from the multiplex PCR reads with MiXCR, one row per CDR3 protein. Here the sample spans 750,000 to 950,000 distinct CDR3 sequences, over 35% being singletons. This clonotype was seen a few times. Its antigen remains unknown. Trimming shortened V by 6 bases and J by 7 bases, and 15 bases separated the two germline ends. The CDR3 covers 13 residues. The germline V gene has CDR1 SGHTA and CDR2 FQGNSA. The PBMCs were taken from over 9.5 ml of fresh peripheral blood.

The sequenced sample consisted of blood. The genes are TRBV7-2 and TRBJ1-1; tentative D call: TRBD1 (5 bases). This clonotype originated in a man aged 18 to 30 with Graves' hyperthyroidism. CDR3 loop: CASSLGPAGEAFF. CDR3 nucleotide sequence: TGTGCCAGCAGTTTGGGGCCCGCTGGTGAAGCTTTCTTT.